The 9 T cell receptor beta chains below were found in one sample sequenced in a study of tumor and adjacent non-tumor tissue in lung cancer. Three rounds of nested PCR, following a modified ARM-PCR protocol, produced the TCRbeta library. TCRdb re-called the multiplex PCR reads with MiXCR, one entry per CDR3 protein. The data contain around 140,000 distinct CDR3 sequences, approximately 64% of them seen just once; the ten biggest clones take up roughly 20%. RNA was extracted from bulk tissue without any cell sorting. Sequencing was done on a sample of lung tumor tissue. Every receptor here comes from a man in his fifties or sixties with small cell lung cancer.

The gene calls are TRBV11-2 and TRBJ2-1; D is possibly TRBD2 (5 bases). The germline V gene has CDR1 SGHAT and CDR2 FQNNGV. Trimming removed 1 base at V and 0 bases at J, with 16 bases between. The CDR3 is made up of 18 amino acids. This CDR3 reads CASSLGGRGRSSYNEQFF. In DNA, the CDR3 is TGTGCCAGCAGCTTAGGAGGAAGAGGGCGATCCTCCTACAATGAGCAGTTCTTC.

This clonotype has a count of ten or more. CDR3 sequence: CASSYGQGPTDTQYF. DNA of the CDR3: TGTGCCAGCAGTTACGGACAGGGCCCCACAGATACGCAGTATTTT. The V call is TRBV6-6, the J call TRBJ2-3, with TRBD1 matching over 8 bases. This CDR3 contains 15 residues. Germline V gives CDR1 MNHNY, CDR2 SVGAGI (reference sequence). The V segment lost 2 bases and the J segment 2 bases; nucleotides outside the gene matches: 3.

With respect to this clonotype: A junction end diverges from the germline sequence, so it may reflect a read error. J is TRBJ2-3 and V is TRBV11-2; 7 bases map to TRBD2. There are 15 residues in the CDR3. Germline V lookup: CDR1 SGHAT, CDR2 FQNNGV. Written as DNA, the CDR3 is TGTGCCAACAGCTTTAGCGGGTATTACACAGATACGCACTATTTT. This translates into CANSFSGYYTDTHYF.

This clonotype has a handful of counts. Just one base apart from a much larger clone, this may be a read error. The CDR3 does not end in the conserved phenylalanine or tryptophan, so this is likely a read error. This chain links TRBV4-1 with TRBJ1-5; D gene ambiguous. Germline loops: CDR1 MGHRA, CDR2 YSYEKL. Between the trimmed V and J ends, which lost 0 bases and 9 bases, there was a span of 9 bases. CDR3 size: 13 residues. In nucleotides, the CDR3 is TGCGCCAGCAGCCAAGACCCATCGTGGCCCCAGCATCTT. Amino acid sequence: CASSQDPSWPQHL.

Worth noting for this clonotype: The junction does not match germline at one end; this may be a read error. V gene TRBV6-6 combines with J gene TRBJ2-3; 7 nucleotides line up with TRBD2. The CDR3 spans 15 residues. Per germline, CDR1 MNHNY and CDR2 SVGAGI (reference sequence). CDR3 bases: TGTGCCAACAGTTATCTACTAGCGTTCACAGATACGCAGTATTTT. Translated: CANSYLLAFTDTQYF.

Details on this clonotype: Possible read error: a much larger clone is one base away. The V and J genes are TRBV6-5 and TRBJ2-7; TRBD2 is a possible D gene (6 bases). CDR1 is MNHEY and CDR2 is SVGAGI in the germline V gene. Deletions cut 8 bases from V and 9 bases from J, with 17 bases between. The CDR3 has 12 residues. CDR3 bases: TGTGCCAGCTCCCCGTTCGGGGGACCGCAGTACTTC. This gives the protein CASSPFGGPQYF.

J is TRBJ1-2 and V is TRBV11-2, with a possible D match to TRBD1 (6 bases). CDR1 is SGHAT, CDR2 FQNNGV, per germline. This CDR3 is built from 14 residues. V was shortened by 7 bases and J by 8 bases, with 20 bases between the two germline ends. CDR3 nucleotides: TGTGCCAGCAACTTGGGAACAGGGATTGACGGCTACACCTTC. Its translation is CASNLGTGIDGYTF.

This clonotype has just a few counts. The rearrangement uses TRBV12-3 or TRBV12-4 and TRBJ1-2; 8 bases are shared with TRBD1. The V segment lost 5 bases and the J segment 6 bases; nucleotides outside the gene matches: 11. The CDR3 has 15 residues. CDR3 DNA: TGTGCCAGCAGTGCCCGGACAGGGCGAGAGGATGGCTACACCTTC. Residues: CASSARTGREDGYTF.

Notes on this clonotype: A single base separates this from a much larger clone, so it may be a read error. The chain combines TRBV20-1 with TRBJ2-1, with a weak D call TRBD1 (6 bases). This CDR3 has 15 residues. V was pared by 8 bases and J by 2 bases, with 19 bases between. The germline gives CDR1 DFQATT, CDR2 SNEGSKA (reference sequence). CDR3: CSTSKTGLPYNEQFF. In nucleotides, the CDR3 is TGCAGTACTTCTAAGACAGGCCTCCCCTACAATGAGCAGTTCTTC.